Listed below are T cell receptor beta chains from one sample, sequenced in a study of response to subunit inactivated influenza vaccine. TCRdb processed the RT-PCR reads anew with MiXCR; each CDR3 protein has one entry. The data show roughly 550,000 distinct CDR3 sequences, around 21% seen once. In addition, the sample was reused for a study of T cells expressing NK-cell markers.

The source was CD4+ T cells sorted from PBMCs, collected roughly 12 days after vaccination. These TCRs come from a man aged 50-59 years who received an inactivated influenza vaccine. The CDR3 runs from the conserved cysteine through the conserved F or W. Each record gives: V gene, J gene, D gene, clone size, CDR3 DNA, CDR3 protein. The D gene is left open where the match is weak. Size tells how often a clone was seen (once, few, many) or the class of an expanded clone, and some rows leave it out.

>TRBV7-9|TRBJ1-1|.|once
TGTGCCAGCAGCAAAACCGGGCTACCCCCGGACACTGAAGCTTTCTTT
CASSKTGLPPDTEAFF
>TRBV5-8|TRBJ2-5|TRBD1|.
TGTGCCAGCAGTCCTCTCCTGGATTCAGGGGGAGAGACCCAGTACTTC
CASSPLLDSGGETQYF
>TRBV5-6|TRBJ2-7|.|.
TGTGCCAGCAGCTTGGACTTTGACTCCTACGAGCAGTACTTC
CASSLDFDSYEQYF
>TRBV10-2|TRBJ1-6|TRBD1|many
TGCGCCAGCAGAGCGGGACAGGGGACTCCCTATAATTCACCCCTCCACTTT
CASRAGQGTPYNSPLHF
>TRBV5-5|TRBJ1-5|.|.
TGTGCCAGCAGCTTGGAGGTGGCAGGGACCCAGCCCCAGCATTTT
CASSLEVAGTQPQHF
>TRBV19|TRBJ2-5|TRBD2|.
TGTGCCAGTAGTAGGACTAGCTCATTTTGGGAGACCCAGTACTTC
CASSRTSSFWETQYF
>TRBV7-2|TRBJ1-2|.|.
TGTGCCAGCAGCTCAAGGGACCCGATTTATGGCTACACCTTC
CASSSRDPIYGYTF
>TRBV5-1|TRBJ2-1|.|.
TGCGCCAGCAGCTTGGGCGGCCTTCACAATGAGCAGTTCTTC
CASSLGGLHNEQFF
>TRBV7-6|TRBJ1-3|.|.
TGTGCCAGCAGCTTAGGAGGGGCTGGGGGCACCATATATTTT
CASSLGGAGGTIYF
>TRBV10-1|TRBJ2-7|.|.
TGCGCCAGCAGTGAAGGCAGGGGGAGGGAGTACTTC
CASSEGRGREYF
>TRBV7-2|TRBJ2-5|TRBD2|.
TGTGCCAGCAGCACGACTAGCGGAGGGAAGACCCAGTACTTC
CASSTTSGGKTQYF
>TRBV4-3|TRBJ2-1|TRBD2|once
TGCGCCAGCAGCCAAGAAGGGGGACTAGCGGGAGGCAATGAGCAGTTCTTC
CASSQEGGLAGGNEQFF
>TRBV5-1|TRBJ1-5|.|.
TGCGCCAGCAGCTTGTGGGGGGGCGAGAGACAGCCCCAGCATTTT
CASSLWGGERQPQHF
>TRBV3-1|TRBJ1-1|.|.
TGTGCCAGCAGCCAAGCCCAGAAAGCTTTCTTT
CASSQAQKAFF
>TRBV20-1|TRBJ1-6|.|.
TGCAGTGCTCCCAATCTCGGTTCACCCCTCCACTTT
CSAPNLGSPLHF
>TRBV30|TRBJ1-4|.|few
TGTGCCTGGAAGTCGGGGCCAACTAATGAAAAACTGTTTTTT
CAWKSGPTNEKLFF
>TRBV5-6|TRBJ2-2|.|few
TGTGCCAGCAGCCCCACCTTGGGGGAGCTGTTTTTT
CASSPTLGELFF
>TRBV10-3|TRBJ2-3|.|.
TGTGCCATCAGTGGATCAGGAATCTCTTACACAGATACGCAGTATTTT
CAISGSGISYTDTQYF
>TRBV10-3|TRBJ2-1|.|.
TGTGCCATCAGTGAGTCGATACAGGCAAGCTCCTACAATGAGCAGTTCTTC
CAISESIQASSYNEQFF